These T cell receptor beta chains were read from a single sample in a study of T-cell memory formation after mild COVID-19. TCRdb independently ran MiXCR on the 5' RACE reads; one entry per CDR3 protein. The sample shows fewer than 60,000 distinct CDR3 sequences, roughly 25% of them seen only once. The specimen was PBMCs or a T cell subset sorted from them (not recorded which). All receptors come from a man younger than 35 who had mild COVID-19 (a few samples of this study predate the infection). Cell type and time point are not known. The CDR3 runs from the conserved cysteine through the conserved F or W. Each record gives: J gene, D gene, clone size, V gene, CDR3 DNA, CDR3 protein. A D gene is named only where the DNA matches it firmly. Not every row has a clone size; where given, it reads once, few, many or a size class.

J: TRBJ1-2
D: NA
size: few
V: TRBV29-1
DNA: TGCAGCGTTGAAGCTGGAGTCTATGGCTACACCTTC
CDR3: CSVEAGVYGYTF

J: TRBJ2-3
D: NA
size: NA
V: TRBV25-1
DNA: TGTGCCAGCAGTGAATCCCACGGCACAGATACGCAGTATTTT
CDR3: CASSESHGTDTQYF

J: TRBJ1-3
D: TRBD1
size: few
V: TRBV6-5
DNA: TGTGCCAGCAGCCAAAGGACAGGGCAGACCTCTGGAAACACCATATATTTT
CDR3: CASSQRTGQTSGNTIYF

J: TRBJ1-1
D: NA
size: NA
V: TRBV28
DNA: TGTGCCAGCAGTGCCCGCGAGGACATTCCCGGGGCTTTCTTT
CDR3: CASSAREDIPGAFF

J: TRBJ1-1
D: NA
size: NA
V: TRBV12-3/TRBV12-4
DNA: TGTGCCAGCAGCCTGGTGGGGAACACTGAAGCTTTCTTT
CDR3: CASSLVGNTEAFF

J: TRBJ2-7
D: TRBD1
size: few
V: TRBV6-6
DNA: TGTGCCAGCAGTCCCGGGACAGGGTTTTACGAGCAGTACTTC
CDR3: CASSPGTGFYEQYF

J: TRBJ1-4
D: NA
size: NA
V: TRBV7-2
DNA: TGTGCCAGCAGCCCCCTGGGGGGCAGGTGGGGTGAAAAACTGTTTTTT
CDR3: CASSPLGGRWGEKLFF

J: TRBJ2-5
D: TRBD2
size: NA
V: TRBV12-3/TRBV12-4
DNA: TGTGCCAGCAGTCCCCGAGCGGGAGTGGGGGAGACCCAGTACTTC
CDR3: CASSPRAGVGETQYF

J: TRBJ2-7
D: NA
size: NA
V: TRBV12-3/TRBV12-4
DNA: TGTGCCAGCAGCCGACAGGCAGCCTCCTACGAGCAGTACTTC
CDR3: CASSRQAASYEQYF

J: TRBJ1-2
D: NA
size: NA
V: TRBV14
DNA: TGTGCCAGCAGCCAACTGATGGGGGGGCGTTCTGATGGCTACACCTTC
CDR3: CASSQLMGGRSDGYTF

J: TRBJ2-7
D: TRBD1
size: many
V: TRBV4-1
DNA: TGCGCCAGCAGCCAAGGGGACAGCTCCTACGAGCAGTACTTC
CDR3: CASSQGDSSYEQYF

J: TRBJ2-1
D: TRBD2
size: NA
V: TRBV15
DNA: TGTGCCACCAGCAGAGATTGGAGCGGGGCGAACAATGAGCAGTTCTTC
CDR3: CATSRDWSGANNEQFF

J: TRBJ2-3
D: NA
size: NA
V: TRBV5-1
DNA: TGCGCCAGCAGCCCGGACTATCCGATTAGCACAGATACGCAGTATTTT
CDR3: CASSPDYPISTDTQYF

J: TRBJ1-6
D: NA
size: NA
V: TRBV20-1
DNA: TGCAGTGCTAGAGATTGGGTAGTCAACCATTCACCCCTCCACTTT
CDR3: CSARDWVVNHSPLHF

J: TRBJ1-1
D: NA
size: NA
V: TRBV9
DNA: TGTGCCAGCAGCGTAGCGGAGGGGAAGGGTGCTGAAGCTTTCTTT
CDR3: CASSVAEGKGAEAFF

J: TRBJ1-5
D: NA
size: NA
V: TRBV6-2/TRBV6-3
DNA: TGTGCCAGCAGTTACTCACAGGGCAATCAGCCCCAGCATTTT
CDR3: CASSYSQGNQPQHF

J: TRBJ2-5
D: NA
size: NA
V: TRBV21-1
DNA: TGTGCCAGCAACACAGGCTCCGGGACAGGTACACGAAAGACCCAGTACTTC
CDR3: CASNTGSGTGTRKTQYF

J: TRBJ1-3
D: NA
size: NA
V: TRBV29-1
DNA: TGCAGCGTTAAGGCCTTCTCTGGAAACACCATATATTTT
CDR3: CSVKAFSGNTIYF

J: TRBJ2-1
D: TRBD2
size: NA
V: TRBV5-1
DNA: TGCGCCAGCAGCTTCGGGGGGGCCCCCAATGAGCAGTTCTTC
CDR3: CASSFGGAPNEQFF

J: TRBJ1-1
D: TRBD1
size: many
V: TRBV6-5
DNA: TGTGCCAGCAGTGGTGACAGGGGTTTCACTGAAGCTTTCTTT
CDR3: CASSGDRGFTEAFF

J: TRBJ2-5
D: NA
size: NA
V: TRBV25-1
DNA: TGTGCCAGCAGTGATGGTAGCCAAGAGACCCAGTACTTC
CDR3: CASSDGSQETQYF

J: TRBJ2-7
D: NA
size: few
V: TRBV15
DNA: TGTGCCACCCGGGACTCCTACGAGCAGTACTTC
CDR3: CATRDSYEQYF

J: TRBJ2-1
D: TRBD1
size: many
V: TRBV5-1
DNA: TGCGCCAGCAGCTCGTACAGGGGGCGCGACAATGAGCAGTTCTTC
CDR3: CASSSYRGRDNEQFF

J: TRBJ2-1
D: TRBD1
size: few
V: TRBV7-9
DNA: TGTGCCAGCAGACAGGGGGGCGAGTACAATGAGCAGTTCTTC
CDR3: CASRQGGEYNEQFF

J: TRBJ2-3
D: TRBD2
size: many
V: TRBV20-1
DNA: TGCAGTGCATCCTCCTCCGGGGGGGCCGGGGTAGATACGCAGTATTTT
CDR3: CSASSSGGAGVDTQYF

J: TRBJ2-1
D: NA
size: NA
V: TRBV10-3
DNA: TGTGCCATCAGTGAGCCGGGCGGGTATGAGGGTCGACCCTACAATGAGCAGTTCTTC
CDR3: CAISEPGGYEGRPYNEQFF

J: TRBJ2-3
D: NA
size: few
V: TRBV29-1
DNA: TGCAGCGTTGATATTAGAAGCACAGATACGCAGTATTTT
CDR3: CSVDIRSTDTQYF

J: TRBJ2-3
D: TRBD2
size: NA
V: TRBV4-1
DNA: TGCGCCAGCAGCCAAGGAGCGGGAGGAGATACGCAGTATTTT
CDR3: CASSQGAGGDTQYF